One sample yielded the 18 T cell receptor beta chains listed below, sequenced in a study of cytomegalovirus exposure and HLA in healthy donors. PCR used 60 Vbeta primers and 13 Jbeta primers. Clones were read by immunoSEQ multiplex PCR, and TCRdb kept only the in-frame ones, dropping some. The table records some 64,000 clones, approximately 88% of them present only once. The sequenced sample consisted of PBMCs. Every receptor here comes from a man aged 25-45 years in good health and CMV-seropositive.

This clone turned up a few times. The V gene is TRBV7-8, the J gene TRBJ1-5; D gene uncertain. Trimming took off 6 bases at V and 3 bases at J, with 9 bases between the two ends. The CDR3 covers 13 residues. Germline V gene sequence: CDR1 SGHVS, CDR2 FQNEAQ. The CDR3 coding sequence is TGTGCCAGCAGACCCACACCCAATCAGCCCCAGCATTTT. It specifies CASRPTPNQPQHF. Filled out from reference TRBV7-8 and TRBJ1-5, the complete variable domain reads GAGVSQSPRYKVAKRGQDVALRCDPISGHVSLFWYQQALGQGPEFLTYFQNEAQLDKSGLPSDRFFAERPEGSVSTLKIQRTQQEDSAVYLCASRPTPNQPQHFGDGTRLSIL.

Note on this clone: Mismatch with germline at one junction end may stem from a read error. The chain couples TRBV30 to TRBJ1-1; TRBD1 matches 7 bases. This CDR3 region has 16 residues. Germline V gene sequence: CDR1 GTSNPN, CDR2 SVGIG (reference sequence). The CDR3, as DNA: TGTGCCTGGACCTCGGGCCCCGACAGGGTGAATACTGAAGCTTTCTTT. This codes for CAWTSGPDRVNTEAFF.

The rearrangement links TRBV27 to TRBJ2-3; 10 bases fit TRBD2. Germline V gives CDR1 MNHEY, CDR2 SMNVEV (reference sequence). The CDR3 has 17 amino acids. With V trimmed by 4 bases and J by 8 bases, 15 bases remained unmatched. In nucleotides, the CDR3 is TGTGCCAGCAGTTCCTCCGTAGCGGGAGGTGGGGCCGGTACGCAGTATTTT. Amino acid sequence: CASSSSVAGGGAGTQYF.

The V call is TRBV6-1, the J call TRBJ2-5; D remains ambiguous. This CDR3 has 14 residues. V lost 2 bases and J 5 bases, leaving 12 bases between the germline ends. Germline lookup yields CDR1 MNHNS and CDR2 SASEGT. The CDR3: CASSEQVQAETQYF. CDR3 coding DNA: TGTGCCAGCAGTGAACAAGTCCAAGCGGAGACCCAGTACTTC.

The chain links TRBV5-1 to TRBJ2-5; TRBD2 matches 13 bases. CDR1 and CDR2 from the germline V gene are SGHRS and YFSETQ. The length of the CDR3 is 15 residues. V gave up 3 bases and J gave up 5 bases; unmatched junction bases: 4. CDR3 nucleotide sequence: TGCGCCAGCAGCTCACTAGCGGGAGGGATTGAGACCCAGTACTTC. Protein: CASSSLAGGIETQYF.

The chain couples TRBV28 to TRBJ2-1; TRBD2 might be the D (5 bases). The CDR3 covers 13 residues. Germline V gene sequence: CDR1 MDHEN, CDR2 SYDVKM. The germline V and J ends were trimmed by 8 bases and 5 bases, with 13 bases remaining between them. CDR3 DNA: TGTGCCAGCGCCTGGGAGCTCGACAATGAGCAGTTCTTC. This gives the protein CASAWELDNEQFF.

As regards this clone: One end of the junction varies from germline; a read error may be responsible. The chain employs TRBV7-9 and TRBJ2-6; TRBD2 might be the D (5 bases). The CDR3 totals 18 residues. The V gene's germline CDR1 is SEHNR and CDR2 FQNEAQ (reference sequence). CDR3 coding DNA: TGTTCCAGCAGCTTAGGTTGGACCGGGAACGCTGGGGCCAACGTCCTGACTTTC. It translates to CSSSLGWTGNAGANVLTF.

This clone has just a few counts. The chain joins TRBV19 to TRBJ2-7; a weak D match, TRBD1 (5 bases). Germline loops: CDR1 LNHDA, CDR2 SQIVND (reference sequence). V was cut by 4 bases and J by 0 bases, with 7 bases left in between. This CDR3 comprises 13 residues. The CDR3 coding sequence is TGTGCCAGTAGTAAGGGGCGCTCCTACGAGCAGTACTTC. Amino acid sequence: CASSKGRSYEQYF. The complete variable domain, with remaining parts taken from reference TRBV19 and TRBJ2-7, reads DGGITQSPKYLFRKEGQNVTLSCEQNLNHDAMYWYRQDPGQGLRLIYYSQIVNDFQKGDIAEGYSVSREKKESFPLTVTSAQKNPTAFYLCASSKGRSYEQYFGPGTRLTVT.

This chain connects TRBV18 to TRBJ2-5; no clear D gene. V was clipped by 3 bases and J by 0 bases, with 8 bases between them. CDR1 KGHSH and CDR2 LQKENI come from the germline V gene. The CDR3 extends over 14 amino acids. The CDR3 here is CASSPAAHQETQYF. The CDR3 DNA is TGTGCCAGCTCACCGGCCGCCCACCAAGAGACCCAGTACTTC.

This clone occurred a few times. The V and J genes are TRBV25-1 and TRBJ1-2; 7 bases are a match to TRBD1. Germline V CDR1 and CDR2: MGHDK, SYGVNS. J gave up 10 bases and V 5 bases, and 16 bases lay outside the gene matches. This CDR3 is built from 15 residues. This CDR3 is CASSIQTGARGDYTF. In DNA form, the CDR3 reads TGTGCCAGCAGTATCCAGACAGGCGCCAGGGGGGACTACACCTTC.

The chain is built from TRBV28 and TRBJ2-6, with 7 positions matching TRBD2. Germline loops: CDR1 MDHEN, CDR2 SYDVKM. After removal of 5 bases from V and 0 bases from J, the junction contained 7 bases not matched to a gene. The length of the CDR3 is 17 residues. This chain's CDR3 is CASSQRGLHSGANVLTF. CDR3 sequence (DNA): TGTGCCAGCAGTCAGCGGGGACTGCACTCTGGGGCCAACGTCCTGACTTTC.

This chain links TRBV6-5 with TRBJ1-2, with D perhaps matching TRBD1 (5 bases). With 8 bases removed from V and 4 bases from J, the gap between germline ends came to 11 bases. The CDR3 runs to 12 residues. Germline assignment: CDR1 MNHEY and CDR2 SVGAGI. The CDR3, as DNA: TGTGCCAGCGGAAAGACAGCCTATGGCTACACCTTC. It yields the protein CASGKTAYGYTF.

This clone appeared a single time. The chain links TRBV30 to TRBJ2-1, with 7 bases identical to TRBD2. Germline trimming cut 3 bases from V and 5 bases from J; bases unmatched to any gene: 4. The CDR3 covers 13 residues. Germline V gene data show CDR1 as GTSNPN and CDR2 as SVGIG (reference sequence). This chain's CDR3 is CAWSGGGNNEQFF. The CDR3 DNA sequence: TGTGCCTGGAGCGGGGGAGGGAACAATGAGCAGTTCTTC.

This chain uses TRBV7-2 with TRBJ2-5; TRBD2 agrees at 12 bases. The germline V gene encodes CDR1 SGHTA and CDR2 FQGNSA. The CDR3 has 17 residues. The junction had 11 bases not matched to a gene; V was cut back by 0 bases and J by 9 bases. The CDR3 is CASSLALAGGPGAAQYF. CDR3 bases: TGTGCCAGCAGCTTAGCGCTAGCGGGAGGGCCGGGGGCGGCCCAGTACTTC.

The V and J genes are TRBV5-5 and TRBJ2-7; 7 positions agree with TRBD2. Germline CDR1 and CDR2: SGHKS and YYEKEE (reference sequence). J gave up 2 bases and V 2 bases, and 4 bases lay outside the gene matches. The CDR3 runs to 14 residues. The CDR3, as DNA: TGTGCCAGCAGCTTTTTGCGGGAGACCTACGAGCAGTACTTC. Amino acids: CASSFLRETYEQYF.

The DNA of the CDR3 is TGCGCCAGCAGTGAGTCGAGCTTGAACACTGAAGCTTTCTTT. Translation: CASSESSLNTEAFF. The chain has TRBV10-2 and TRBJ1-1; D unresolved. CDR1 and CDR2 (germline): WSHSY, SAAADI. The CDR3 has 14 amino acids. V was pared by 0 bases and J by 0 bases, with 5 bases between.

The rearrangement links TRBV28 to TRBJ1-2; TRBD1 might be the D (6 bases). CDR1 is MDHEN, CDR2 SYDVKM, per germline. This CDR3 spans 17 amino acids. Trimming left V 3 bases short and J 1 base short, with 18 bases between. CDR3 coding DNA: TGTGCCAGCAGTTTTCTAGGACAGACTGATTTTAACTATGGCTACACCTTC. Amino acid sequence: CASSFLGQTDFNYGYTF.

This clone came up once. This rearrangement joins TRBV11-3 to TRBJ2-5; 7 nucleotides match TRBD2. CDR1 and CDR2 (germline): SGHNT, YENEEA. The CDR3 has 15 amino acids. V trimming: 5 bases; J trimming: 3 bases; junction bases outside the gene matches: 9. Written as DNA, the CDR3 is TGTGCCAGCAGCCTCGGGAGGAGGACTGAAGAGACCCAGTACTTC. This sequence encodes CASSLGRRTEETQYF.